This T cell receptor beta chain was captured by sequencing in a study of cytomegalovirus exposure and HLA in healthy donors. Findings and caveats of the study: Subsequent analysis showed first-cohort TCR clusters tending to co-occur in some 120 validation repertoires. CMV antigen specificity was confirmed in vitro for three CMV-associated chains.

In the case of this clone: Its matching antigen is unknown.

Trimming removed 4 bases from V and 2 bases from J, with 12 bases in between. The CDR3 spans 14 residues. Per germline, CDR1 MNHNS and CDR2 SASEGT. Separation from the roughly 700-subject first cohort characterized the roughly 130-subject validation cohort, to which the donors belonged. The method was immunoSEQ multiplex PCR; TCRdb's version includes in-frame clones alone and lacks a portion of them. Of 100,000 to 150,000 clones in the sample, about nine tenths were seen once. This clonotype originated in a man in his thirties or forties in good health and CMV-seronegative. Sequencing was performed on PBMCs. The chain combines TRBV6-1 with TRBJ2-7; the D gene is possibly TRBD2 (5 bases). CDR3 protein: CASSVRTVTYEQYF. In nucleotides, the CDR3 is TGTGCCAGCAGTGTAAGGACTGTAACCTACGAGCAGTACTTC.